The following is a T cell receptor beta chain sequence with its context. The length of the CDR3 is 16 residues. Trimming removed 8 bases from V and 1 base from J, with 18 bases in between. Germline V gives CDR1 LNHDA, CDR2 SQIVND (reference sequence). Here immunoSEQ multiplex PCR was the method, and the copy in TCRdb shows in-frame clones only, minus some. The profile shows some 260,000 clones, around nine tenths of them singletons. The sample originates from a study of blood T cell repertoires in COVID-19. The chain carries TRBV19 and TRBJ1-3; no definite D call. This clonotype originated in a middle-aged woman who had recovered from COVID-19. The material sequenced was peripheral blood. CDR3 sequence reads: CASPPAGPSSGNTIYF. The CDR3 DNA is TGTGCCAGTCCCCCGGCAGGCCCCTCTTCTGGAAACACCATATATTTT.